A single sample is the source of the 19 T cell receptor beta chains below, sequenced in a study of T cell responses to AZD1222 COVID-19 vaccine (dated by TCRdb to about 2021). The time point label corresponds to: baseline before first vaccination. Library generation was performed with the immunoSEQ multiplex PCR assay. What TCRdb holds here is the immuneACCESS table cut down to in-frame rearrangements. Part of the clones is not present; checked against another copy, under half of the missing clones reflect an unresolved V gene, and the others are unexplained. The sample table lists more than 150,000 clones, approximately 94% of them with a count of one. In total, the top ten clones hold over 7.5% of the sample. The sample in question was peripheral blood, obtained on day 0 of AZD1222 vaccination. All receptors derive from an adult in good health.

CDR3 coding DNA: TGTGCCAGCAGCGGCCGGGACAGGTACTATGGCTACACCTTC. This translates into CASSGRDRYYGYTF. The gene calls are TRBV5-6 and TRBJ1-2, with 8 bases aligning to TRBD1. Trimming at V came to 4 bases and at J to 3 bases, leaving 5 bases not matched to a gene. CDR1 SGHDT and CDR2 YYEEEE come from the germline V gene. This CDR3 has 14 residues.

V gene TRBV7-2 combines with J gene TRBJ2-7, with 7 bases that match TRBD2. After removal of 3 bases from V and 4 bases from J, the junction contained 6 bases not matched to a gene. Germline V CDR1 and CDR2: SGHTA, FQGNSA. This CDR3 has 14 amino acids. In DNA form, the CDR3 reads TGTGCCAGCAGCTTGGGCGGGAGCTTGTACGAGCAGTACTTC. Its protein is CASSLGGSLYEQYF.

The J gene is TRBJ2-1, the V gene TRBV4-1, with TRBD2 matching 9 bases. Germline V CDR1 and CDR2: MGHRA, YSYEKL. The CDR3 is 15 residues long. The trim removed 6 bases at V and 2 bases at J, leaving 5 bases unmatched. This chain's CDR3 is CASSLSGSTYNEQFF. CDR3 bases: TGCGCCAGCAGTCTTAGCGGGAGTACCTACAATGAGCAGTTCTTC.

The chain links TRBV7-9 to TRBJ1-1; TRBD1 aligns across 7 bases. Trimming removed 5 bases from V and 8 bases from J; junction bases left unmatched: 14. The CDR3 runs to 15 residues. Germline lookup yields CDR1 SEHNR and CDR2 FQNEAQ (reference sequence). The CDR3: CASSRGGTAISEAFF. DNA of the CDR3: TGTGCCAGCAGCCGGGGTGGGACAGCGATTTCGGAAGCTTTCTTT.

The chain combines TRBV7-3 with TRBJ1-2; a possible D gene is TRBD1 (6 bases). V was cut by 5 bases and J by 7 bases, with 26 bases left in between. CDR3 size: 17 residues. Germline loops: CDR1 SGHTA, CDR2 FQGTGA. Here the CDR3 DNA reads TGTGCCAGCAGCGATACCCTTAATTCCCCAGGGGAGGGTGGCTACACCTTC. It specifies CASSDTLNSPGEGGYTF.

This clone was recorded once. The chain recombines TRBV5-5 with TRBJ1-1; maybe TRBD1 (5 bases). Germline CDR1 SGHKS, CDR2 YYEKEE (reference sequence). Deletions cut 0 bases from V and 4 bases from J, with 10 bases between. The CDR3 runs to 14 residues. CDR3 nucleotide sequence: TGTGCCAGCAGCTTGGATCCGGGACGCACTGAAGCTTTCTTT. Its protein product is CASSLDPGRTEAFF.

The chain uses TRBV11-2 and TRBJ1-2; 7 bases are shared with TRBD1. CDR1 is SGHAT and CDR2 is FQNNGV in the germline V gene. This CDR3 spans 15 amino acids. The V gene end was trimmed by 5 bases and the J gene end by 0 bases; junction bases not matched to a gene: 6. The CDR3, as DNA: TGTGCCAGCAGCCCCCGGACAGGTGCTAACTATGGCTACACCTTC. Protein: CASSPRTGANYGYTF.

V usage is TRBV19 and J usage is TRBJ1-3; no clear D. Trimming shortened V by 2 bases and J by 4 bases, and 18 bases separated the two germline ends. This CDR3 comprises 17 residues. Germline V CDR1 and CDR2: LNHDA, SQIVND (reference sequence). The chain's CDR3 is CASSIMDWAKKGNTIYF. CDR3 nucleotides: TGTGCCAGTAGTATAATGGATTGGGCAAAAAAAGGAAACACCATATATTTT.

This clone was detected a few times. V and J are TRBV12-5 and TRBJ2-7, with a possible D match to TRBD1 (5 bases). The CDR3 runs 12 residues. Germline CDR1 is LGHNT and CDR2 is FRNRAP. The ends were cut back, 7 bases at V and 7 bases at J, with 14 bases in the middle. The CDR3 DNA reads TGTGCTAGTGCTCTAGGGGTCGGGGAGCAGTACTTC. This translates into CASALGVGEQYF.

The gene calls are TRBV2 and TRBJ2-2; 8 bases agree with TRBD2. The germline CDR1 and CDR2 sequences are SNHLY and FYNNEI. V lost 3 bases to trimming and J lost 2 bases; unmatched junction nucleotides: 8. The CDR3 runs to 17 residues. The CDR3 reads CASSELRLALNTGELFF. For the CDR3, the DNA is TGTGCCAGCAGTGAGCTTAGACTAGCGCTTAACACCGGGGAGCTGTTTTTT.

This clone was seen a single time. The chain uses TRBV7-9 and TRBJ1-1, with unresolved D. Looked up from germline, CDR1 is SEHNR and CDR2 is FQNEAQ (reference sequence). The CDR3 extends over 13 amino acids. Deletions cut 3 bases from V and 11 bases from J, with 16 bases between. CDR3 residues: CASSFGAQVAAFF. The CDR3, as DNA: TGTGCCAGCAGCTTCGGAGCGCAGGTAGCCGCTTTCTTT. Together with reference TRBV7-9 and TRBJ1-1, the CDR3 gives the full variable domain: DTGVSQNPRHKITKRGQNVTFRCDPISEHNRLYWYRQTLGQGPEFLTYFQNEAQLEKSRLLSDRFSAERPKGSFSTLEIQRTEQGDSAMYLCASSFGAQVAAFFGQGTRLTVV.

The chain employs TRBV27 and TRBJ1-5, with 9 bases identical to TRBD1. Germline V gene sequence: CDR1 MNHEY, CDR2 SMNVEV (reference sequence). This CDR3 contains 14 residues. Trimming at V came to 5 bases and at J to 5 bases, leaving 4 bases not matched to a gene. Here the CDR3 DNA reads TGTGCCAGCAGTCCTGGGACAGGGTATCAGCCCCAGCATTTT. It encodes CASSPGTGYQPQHF.

The CDR3 spells CASSEWLNQGNGYTF. CDR3 sequence (DNA): TGTGCCAGCAGCGAATGGCTTAATCAGGGAAACGGCTACACCTTC. The chain joins TRBV9 to TRBJ1-2; D possibly corresponds to TRBD1 (5 bases). The germline V and J ends were trimmed by 3 bases and 8 bases, with 20 bases remaining between them. The CDR3 extends over 15 amino acids. CDR1 and CDR2 (germline): SGDLS, YYNGEE.

DNA for the CDR3: TGTGCCAGCAGCTTGGAACCCGCCTCCCTCGAGCAGTACTTC. This codes for CASSLEPASLEQYF. The chain joins TRBV5-6 to TRBJ2-7; D is uncertain. The germline gives CDR1 SGHDT, CDR2 YYEEEE. The CDR3 spans 14 residues. V lost 0 bases, J lost 6 bases, and 13 bases lay in between. Full variable domain (rest looked up from reference TRBV5-6 and TRBJ2-7): DAGVTQSPTHLIKTRGQQVTLRCSPKSGHDTVSWYQQALGQGPQFIFQYYEEEERQRGNFPDRFSGHQFPNYSSELNVNALLLGDSALYLCASSLEPASLEQYFGPGTRLTVT.

The chain carries TRBV12-3 or TRBV12-4 and TRBJ2-7, with D perhaps assigned TRBD1 or TRBD2 (5 bases each). V dropped 6 bases and J dropped 6 bases, with 15 bases sitting between them. The CDR3 length is 13 residues. The CDR3 DNA follows: TGTGCCAGCAGCCGGGGACCGACCTCCGAGCAGTACTTC. Translating gives CASSRGPTSEQYF.

This clone was counted between two and nine times. This sequence joins TRBV5-8 and TRBJ2-1; no reliable D call. The germline V and J ends were trimmed by 0 bases and 4 bases, with 8 bases remaining between them. CDR3 length: 14 residues. The germline V gene encodes CDR1 SGHTS and CDR2 YDEGEE. The CDR3 DNA reads as TGTGCCAGCAGCTTGGCGAGCGCGTACAATGAGCAGTTCTTC. As protein: CASSLASAYNEQFF.

In this sample, this clone turned up once. The chain has TRBV3-1 (or the pseudogene TRBV3-2) and TRBJ2-7, with D perhaps matching TRBD1 (6 bases). Looked up from germline, CDR1 is LGHDT and CDR2 is YNNKEL (reference sequence). This CDR3 is built from 14 residues. Trimming took 7 bases from V and 5 from J, leaving 18 bases between them. CDR3 in DNA: TGTGCCAGCACCCAGGGGCTAGCCCAGGACGAGCAGTACTTC. This translates into CASTQGLAQDEQYF.

This chain joins TRBV7-9 and TRBJ2-3, with D tentatively TRBD2 (6 bases). Germline values: CDR1 SEHNR, CDR2 FQNEAQ (reference sequence). CDR3 length: 14 residues. The V and J ends lost 5 bases and 0 bases respectively, with 9 bases between them. The CDR3 region has the DNA TGTGCCAGCAGCGGAGGGACTAGCACAGATACGCAGTATTTT. It is translated as CASSGGTSTDTQYF.

The chain recombines TRBV10-3 with TRBJ1-1, with D possibly being TRBD1 (5 bases). In germline, CDR1 is ENHRY, CDR2 SYGVKD. V lost 7 bases and J 3 bases, leaving 18 bases between the germline ends. The CDR3 is made up of 15 amino acids. In DNA, the CDR3 is TGTGCCATCAATGCAAAGGGGATGGGGTACACTGAAGCTTTCTTT. Residues: CAINAKGMGYTEAFF.